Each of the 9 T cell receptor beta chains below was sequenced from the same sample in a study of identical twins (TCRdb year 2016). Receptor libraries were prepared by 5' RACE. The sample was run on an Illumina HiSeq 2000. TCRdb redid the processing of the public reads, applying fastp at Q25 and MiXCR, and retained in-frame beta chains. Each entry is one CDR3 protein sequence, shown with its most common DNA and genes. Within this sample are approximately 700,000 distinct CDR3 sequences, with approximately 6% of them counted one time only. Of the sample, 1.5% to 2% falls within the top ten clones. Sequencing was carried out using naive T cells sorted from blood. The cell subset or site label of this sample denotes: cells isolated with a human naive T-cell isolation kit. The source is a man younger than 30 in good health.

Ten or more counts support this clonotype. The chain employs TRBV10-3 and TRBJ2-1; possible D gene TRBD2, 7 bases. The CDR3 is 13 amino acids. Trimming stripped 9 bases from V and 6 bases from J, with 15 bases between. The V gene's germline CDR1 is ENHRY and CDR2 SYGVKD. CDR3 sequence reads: CAIREGVGNEQFF. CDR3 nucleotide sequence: TGTGCCATTAGGGAGGGGGTAGGCAATGAGCAGTTCTTC.

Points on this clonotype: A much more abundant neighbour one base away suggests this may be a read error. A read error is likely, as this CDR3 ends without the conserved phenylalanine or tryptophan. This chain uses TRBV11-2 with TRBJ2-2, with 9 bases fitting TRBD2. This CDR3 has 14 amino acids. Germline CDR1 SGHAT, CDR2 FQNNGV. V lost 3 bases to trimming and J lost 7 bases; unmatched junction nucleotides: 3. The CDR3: CASSFGLANGELFV. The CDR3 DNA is TGTGCCAGCAGCTTCGGACTAGCGAACGGGGAGCTGTTTGTT.

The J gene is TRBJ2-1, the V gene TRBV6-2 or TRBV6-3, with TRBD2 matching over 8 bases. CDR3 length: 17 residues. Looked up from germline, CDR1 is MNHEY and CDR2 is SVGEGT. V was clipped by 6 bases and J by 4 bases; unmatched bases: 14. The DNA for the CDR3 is TGTGCCAGCAGCCCCGGAGTTAGCGGGGATCCTTACAATGAGCAGTTCTTC. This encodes CASSPGVSGDPYNEQFF.

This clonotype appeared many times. This CDR3 reads CSVGYAGTVRDTQYF. CDR3 coding DNA: TGCAGCGTTGGATATGCCGGGACAGTTCGAGATACGCAGTATTTT. The rearrangement links TRBV29-1 to TRBJ2-3, with TRBD1 matching 7 bases. From germline, CDR1 is SQVTM and CDR2 ANQGSEA. This CDR3 contains 15 residues. J was trimmed by 5 bases and V by 4 bases; bases with no gene match: 12.

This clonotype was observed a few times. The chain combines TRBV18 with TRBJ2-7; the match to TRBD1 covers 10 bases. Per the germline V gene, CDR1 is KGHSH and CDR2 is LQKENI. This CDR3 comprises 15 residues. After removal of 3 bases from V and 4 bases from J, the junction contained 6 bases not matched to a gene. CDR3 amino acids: CASSPLRDRGYEQYF. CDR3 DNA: TGTGCCAGCTCACCCCTCCGGGACAGGGGATACGAGCAGTACTTC. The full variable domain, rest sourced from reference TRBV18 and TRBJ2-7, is NAGVMQNPRHLVRRRGQEARLRCSPMKGHSHVYWYRQLPEEGLKFMVYLQKENIIDESGMPKERFSAEFPKEGPSILRIQQVVRGDSAAYFCASSPLRDRGYEQYFGPGTRLTVT.

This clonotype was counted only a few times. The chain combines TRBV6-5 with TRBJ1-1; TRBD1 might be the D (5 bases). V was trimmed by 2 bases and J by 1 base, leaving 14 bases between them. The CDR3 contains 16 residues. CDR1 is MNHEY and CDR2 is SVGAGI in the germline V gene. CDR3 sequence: CASSYLRIGANTEAFF. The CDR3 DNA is TGTGCCAGCAGTTACCTGAGAATAGGGGCGAACACTGAAGCTTTCTTT.

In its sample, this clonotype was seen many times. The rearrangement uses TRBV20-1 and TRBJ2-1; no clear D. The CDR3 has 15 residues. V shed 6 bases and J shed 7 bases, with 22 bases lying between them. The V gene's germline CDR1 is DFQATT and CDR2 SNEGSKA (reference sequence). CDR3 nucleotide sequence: TGCAGTGCGGCTACTCCGGGCCCCTTGGGGAATGAGCAGTTCTTC. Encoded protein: CSAATPGPLGNEQFF.

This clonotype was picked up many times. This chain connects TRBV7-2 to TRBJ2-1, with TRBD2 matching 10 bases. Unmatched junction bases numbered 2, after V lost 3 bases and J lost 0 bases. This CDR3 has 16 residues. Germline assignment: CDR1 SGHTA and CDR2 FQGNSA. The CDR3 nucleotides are TGTGCCAGCAGCTTTAGCGGGAGGCCCTCCTACAATGAGCAGTTCTTC. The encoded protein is CASSFSGRPSYNEQFF.

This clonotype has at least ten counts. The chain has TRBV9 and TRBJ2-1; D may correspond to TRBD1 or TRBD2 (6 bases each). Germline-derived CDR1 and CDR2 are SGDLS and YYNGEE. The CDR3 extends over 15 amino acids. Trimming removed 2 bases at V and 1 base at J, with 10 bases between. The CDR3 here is CASSVEGQSYNEQFF. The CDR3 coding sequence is TGTGCCAGCAGCGTGGAGGGACAATCCTACAATGAGCAGTTCTTC.